Presented here are 18 T cell receptor beta chains from one specimen sequenced in a study of blood T cells in healthy people across ages. It was with a sample-barcoded 5' primer and a J-beta primer mix that a second PCR of roughly 6 to 12 cycles was run. TCRdb ran MiXCR on the 5' RACE reads and lists one entry per CDR3 protein. Here the sample spans about 930,000 distinct CDR3 sequences, around 29% being singletons. The same data also went into a second study, on T cells of mothers and their children.

The specimen sequenced was blood. The receptors derive from a woman aged 40-49 years in good health.

The V gene is TRBV7-2, the J gene TRBJ2-5; 9 bases match TRBD2. Unmatched junction bases numbered 6, after V lost 2 bases and J lost 5 bases. From germline, CDR1 is SGHTA and CDR2 FQGNSA. This CDR3 region has 15 residues. CDR3 in amino acids: CASSLQAGGGETQYF. The CDR3 coding sequence is TGTGCCAGCAGCTTACAGGCGGGGGGGGGTGAGACCCAGTACTTC.

The V gene is TRBV28, the J gene TRBJ2-5; D possibly uses TRBD1 or TRBD2 (5 bases each). From germline, CDR1 is MDHEN and CDR2 SYDVKM. The CDR3 is 15 amino acids. Trimming removed 3 bases from V and 4 bases from J, with 15 bases in between. CDR3 nucleotides: TGTGCCAGCAGTTTCCGACCCACGGGGCGAGAGACCCAGTACTTC. Encoded protein: CASSFRPTGRETQYF.

The J gene is TRBJ1-2, the V gene TRBV4-1; a possible D gene is TRBD1 (6 bases). The germline gives CDR1 MGHRA, CDR2 YSYEKL. This CDR3 is built from 15 residues. V was trimmed by 3 bases and J by 3 bases, leaving 14 bases between them. The CDR3 nucleotides are TGCGCCAGCAGCCACAGCCCAGGGGCGGACTATGGCTACACCTTC. It codes for CASSHSPGADYGYTF.

The rearrangement uses TRBV5-1 and TRBJ2-1; D not resolved. CDR1 SGHRS and CDR2 YFSETQ come from the germline V gene. The V gene lost 6 bases and the J gene lost 0 bases, with 16 bases spanning the gap. The CDR3 consists of 16 residues. CDR3 amino acids: CASTSKSLSSYNEQFF. The CDR3 nucleotides are TGCGCCAGCACTTCTAAGTCCCTGAGCTCCTACAATGAGCAGTTCTTC.

The gene calls are TRBV18 and TRBJ1-1, with 9 bases matching TRBD1. The trim removed 3 bases at V and 1 base at J, leaving 27 bases unmatched. This CDR3 contains 23 residues. CDR1 is KGHSH and CDR2 is LQKENI in the germline V gene. The CDR3 nucleotides read TGTGCCAGCTCACCGAGTCCACATCACATCACAGGGGGCTCAAAGAGTAAGAACACTGAAGCTTTCTTT. This encodes CASSPSPHHITGGSKSKNTEAFF.

This chain uses TRBV5-1 with TRBJ1-2, with D perhaps matching TRBD1 (6 bases). This CDR3 comprises 14 residues. Per germline, CDR1 SGHRS and CDR2 YFSETQ. With 2 bases removed from V and 8 bases from J, the gap between germline ends came to 16 bases. CDR3 coding DNA: TGCGCCAGCAGCTTAATCCCAGGGGATCCGGGCTACACCTTC. This gives the protein CASSLIPGDPGYTF.

The chain couples TRBV3-1 to TRBJ1-1; D ambiguous. The CDR3 is 14 amino acids. The V end was cut by 0 bases, the J end by 5 bases, with 10 bases between. The V gene's germline CDR1 is LGHDT and CDR2 YNNKEL (reference sequence). CDR3 sequence: CASSQDGRRTEAFF. The CDR3 DNA reads as TGTGCCAGCAGCCAAGACGGGAGGAGGACTGAAGCTTTCTTT.

This chain connects TRBV9 to TRBJ2-2; tentatively, D is TRBD1 (6 bases). Germline V gene data show CDR1 as SGDLS and CDR2 as YYNGEE. V lost 4 bases, J lost 1 base, and 14 bases lay in between. This CDR3 comprises 16 residues. The CDR3 here is CASSPRGDMNTGELFF. DNA for the CDR3: TGTGCCAGCAGCCCCCGTGGGGACATGAACACCGGGGAGCTGTTTTTT. The variable domain in full, with the rest retrieved from reference TRBV9 and TRBJ2-2, is DSGVTQTPKHLITATGQRVTLRCSPRSGDLSVYWYQQSLDQGLQFLIQYYNGEERAKGNILERFSAQQFPDLHSELNLSSLELGDSALYFCASSPRGDMNTGELFFGEGSRLTVL.

This clonotype occurred a few times. This rearrangement joins TRBV5-1 to TRBJ2-3, with TRBD2 as a possible D gene (7 bases). V shed 2 bases and J shed 2 bases, with 15 bases lying between them. Germline loops: CDR1 SGHRS, CDR2 YFSETQ. CDR3 length: 16 residues. The CDR3 spells CASSLSAGATTDTQYF. The DNA for the CDR3 is TGCGCCAGCAGCTTATCGGCGGGGGCCACCACAGATACGCAGTATTTT.

The rearrangement uses TRBV27 and TRBJ1-2; TRBD1 agrees at 7 bases. Germline values: CDR1 MNHEY, CDR2 SMNVEV (reference sequence). With V trimmed by 3 bases and J by 2 bases, 6 bases remained unmatched. This CDR3 is 15 amino acids long. The CDR3 region is CASSFTDRANYGYTF. CDR3 sequence (DNA): TGTGCCAGCAGTTTTACTGACAGGGCCAACTATGGCTACACCTTC.

Regarding this clonotype: A junction boundary mismatches the germline segment, possibly from a read error. The CDR3 sequence: CTSSYSGRGHETQYF. Written as DNA, the CDR3 is TGTACCAGCAGTTACTCGGGGAGGGGGCACGAGACCCAGTACTTC. This chain connects TRBV4-2 to TRBJ2-4; D may correspond to TRBD1 or TRBD2 (7 bases each). The J call may be faulty, since TRBJ2-5 better matches the DNA end. The V gene's germline CDR1 is LGHNA and CDR2 YNFKEQ. This CDR3 is 15 amino acids long.

Only a few counts were recorded for this clonotype. The chain has TRBV7-3 and TRBJ2-3; 9 bases are shared with TRBD1. Germline V gene lookup returns CDR1 SGHTA and CDR2 FQGTGA. V lost 5 bases to trimming and J lost 2 bases; unmatched junction nucleotides: 8. CDR3 length: 16 amino acids. CDR3 residues: CASSPGQGLSTDTQYF. Written as DNA, the CDR3 is TGTGCCAGCAGCCCGGGACAGGGACTATCCACAGATACGCAGTATTTT.

The chain employs TRBV5-1 and TRBJ1-1; D is unresolved. The CDR3 loop spans 13 amino acids. V lost 2 bases, J lost 5 bases, and 10 bases lay in between. The V gene's germline CDR1 is SGHRS and CDR2 YFSETQ. CDR3 amino acids: CASSFSGQTEAFF. In DNA form, the CDR3 reads TGCGCCAGCAGCTTCTCCGGCCAAACTGAAGCTTTCTTT.

The sample holds many counts of this clonotype. This chain joins TRBV7-2 and TRBJ2-3; the D gene is possibly TRBD2 (7 bases). With 8 bases removed from V and 6 bases from J, the gap between germline ends came to 21 bases. The germline V gene encodes CDR1 SGHTA and CDR2 FQGNSA. The CDR3 is made up of 15 amino acids. This CDR3 is CASQKGGYTRDTQYF. CDR3 in DNA: TGTGCCAGCCAGAAGGGGGGGTACACCCGGGATACGCAGTATTTT.

In this sample, this clonotype turned up a few times. The chain carries TRBV7-3 and TRBJ2-4; 7 nucleotides line up with TRBD1. The ends lost 1 base at V and 3 bases at J; junction bases unmatched: 3. CDR3 size: 15 residues. Germline assignment: CDR1 SGHTA and CDR2 FQGTGA. In DNA form, the CDR3 reads TGTGCCAGCAGCTTAAGTTCAGGGGGCAAAAACATTCAGTACTTC. This gives the protein CASSLSSGGKNIQYF.

This sequence joins TRBV5-1 and TRBJ2-3, with a possible D match to TRBD2 (5 bases). The CDR3 is 15 amino acids. V lost 2 bases, J lost 2 bases, and 12 bases lay in between. The V gene's germline CDR1 is SGHRS and CDR2 YFSETQ. CDR3 nucleotides: TGCGCCAGCAGCTTCGGGGATGGGGACACAGATACGCAGTATTTT. It yields the protein CASSFGDGDTDTQYF.

This clonotype was observed a few times. This chain links TRBV7-8 with TRBJ1-5, with D maybe TRBD1 (5 bases). This CDR3 comprises 14 residues. The germline V and J ends were trimmed by 3 bases and 9 bases, with 15 bases remaining between them. Germline lookup yields CDR1 SGHVS and CDR2 FQNEAQ. The DNA of the CDR3 is TGTGCCAGCAGCTTCCGGGACGGGACGGGGCCCCAGCATTTT. It translates to CASSFRDGTGPQHF.

This clonotype appeared a few times. The genes are TRBV2 and TRBJ2-3, with 11 bases lining up with TRBD2. Germline CDR1 SNHLY, CDR2 FYNNEI. The CDR3 has 18 residues. Unmatched junction bases numbered 10, after V lost 0 bases and J lost 5 bases. CDR3 region: CASSEAPGWLAGGDTQYF. CDR3 DNA: TGTGCCAGCAGTGAAGCACCAGGGTGGCTAGCGGGGGGAGATACGCAGTATTTT.